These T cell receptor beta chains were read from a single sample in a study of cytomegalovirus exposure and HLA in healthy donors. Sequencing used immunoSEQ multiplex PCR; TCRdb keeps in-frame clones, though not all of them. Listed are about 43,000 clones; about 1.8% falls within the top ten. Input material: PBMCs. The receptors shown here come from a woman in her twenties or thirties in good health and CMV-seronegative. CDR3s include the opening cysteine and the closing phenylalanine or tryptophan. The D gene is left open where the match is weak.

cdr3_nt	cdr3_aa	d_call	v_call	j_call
TGCAGCTTACGCGGTAGGTCCACAGATACGCAGTATTTT	CSLRGRSTDTQYF	.	TRBV29-1	TRBJ2-3
TGTGCCAGCAGTTGGGACAGGAACACTGAAGCTTTCTTT	CASSWDRNTEAFF	TRBD1	TRBV28	TRBJ1-1
TGCGCCAGCAGCCCAGGACTGGGGGGAAGGAGCGCCTACGAGCAGTACTTC	CASSPGLGGRSAYEQYF	.	TRBV4-3	TRBJ2-7
TGCAGCGTTTTCGGGACAGGCGACAATGAGCAGTTCTTC	CSVFGTGDNEQFF	TRBD1	TRBV29-1	TRBJ2-1
TGTGCCAGCGCCCCCAGTGAGGGACAAACTAATGAAAAACTGTTTTTT	CASAPSEGQTNEKLFF	.	TRBV7-6	TRBJ1-4
TGTGCCTGGAATAACTGGGACAGGGCGGGCAATGAGCAGTTCTTC	CAWNNWDRAGNEQFF	TRBD1	TRBV30	TRBJ2-1
TGCGCCAGCAGCCGGGACAGAAACACCGGGGAGCTGTTTTTT	CASSRDRNTGELFF	TRBD1	TRBV5-1	TRBJ2-2
TGTGCCAGCAGTGCCTGGACAGGATCTAACTATGGCTACACCTTC	CASSAWTGSNYGYTF	TRBD1	TRBV27	TRBJ1-2
TGTGCCAGCAATATTCAGATAAGTGAAGCTTTCTTT	CASNIQISEAFF	.	TRBV2	TRBJ1-1
TGTGCCAGCAGCTTAACGGTAGCGGGACTGTACGAGCAGTACTTC	CASSLTVAGLYEQYF	TRBD2	TRBV7-9	TRBJ2-7
TGTGCCAGCAGCCCCCGACAGGGGCACTACGAGCAGTACTTC	CASSPRQGHYEQYF	TRBD1	TRBV9	TRBJ2-7
TGCGCCAGCAGCCAAGAGAGCCACAGGAGCTCCTACGAGCAGTACTTC	CASSQESHRSSYEQYF	.	TRBV4-1	TRBJ2-7
TGTGCCTGGAGTGTACCAGGGACAGGCCCATTTTACTTGGGGAGCGAGCAGTACTTC	CAWSVPGTGPFYLGSEQYF	TRBD1	TRBV30	TRBJ2-7
TGTGCCAGCAGCCAGAACAGGGGGGGGCACTACGAGCAGTACTTC	CASSQNRGGHYEQYF	.	TRBV4-2	TRBJ2-7
TGTGCCAGCTCTCGAGGGGGACAGGGATTTCACGAGCAGTACTTC	CASSRGGQGFHEQYF	TRBD1	TRBV18	TRBJ2-7
TGTGCCAGCACCACTAATACCGGGGAGCTGTTTTTT	CASTTNTGELFF	.	TRBV6-5	TRBJ2-2
TGTGCCAGCTTCGGGGGTGGAAACATTCAGTACTTC	CASFGGGNIQYF	.	TRBV6-5	TRBJ2-4
TGCGCCAGCAGCTCGAGACAGGATGACAATCAGCCCCAGCATTTT	CASSSRQDDNQPQHF	.	TRBV4-1	TRBJ1-5
TGTGCCAGTGGGGCTAACACTGAAGCTTTCTTT	CASGANTEAFF	.	TRBV19	TRBJ1-1
TGTGCCAGCAGCTTAGAAGGAGGCGGGGAGCTGTTTTTT	CASSLEGGGELFF	.	TRBV11-3	TRBJ2-2
TGCGCCAGCAGCTTGGGCGGGGCACTTAACTATGGCTACACCTTC	CASSLGGALNYGYTF	.	TRBV5-1	TRBJ1-2
TGTGCCAGCTCCCCAGGAGCCCTTAGCTCCTACGAGCAGTACTTC	CASSPGALSSYEQYF	.	TRBV18	TRBJ2-7
TGTGCCAGCACTCCGGGTCCCGCTAACTATGGCTACACCTTC	CASTPGPANYGYTF	.	TRBV6-1	TRBJ1-2
TGCGCCAGCAGTGAAGGTAAAACAGGGGGCGGCGAGCAGTACTTC	CASSEGKTGGGEQYF	TRBD1	TRBV10-1	TRBJ2-7
TGTGCCAGCAGTTTCAGCGGACCATCCCCAACAGTTGGCTACACCTTC	CASSFSGPSPTVGYTF	.	TRBV28	TRBJ1-2
TGTGCCAGCAGCCAAGAGACAGAGATCACAGATACGCAGTATTTT	CASSQETEITDTQYF	.	TRBV14	TRBJ2-3
TGCGCCAGCATTGGCCAGGCCGGGCGGGGCAGGTCCTACAATGAGCAGTTCTTC	CASIGQAGRGRSYNEQFF	.	TRBV5-1	TRBJ2-1
TGTGCCAGCAGCCATGCTGAGGCTACCGGGGAGCTGTTTTTT	CASSHAEATGELFF	.	TRBV4-2	TRBJ2-2
TGTGCCAGCAGCTTAGGGCAGGCTGACTACACCTTC	CASSLGQADYTF	.	TRBV7-2	TRBJ1-2